A single TCR beta chain is shown here with its context. What antigen it recognizes has not been identified. Per-base quality was not reported, and no clone a single base away is much larger than it. The germline V gene encodes CDR1 LGHNA and CDR2 YNFKEQ. The CDR3 spans 17 residues, from the cysteine through the phenylalanine. Only CDR3 DNA remains: 51 bases, in frame from the first base. V and J lose 1 base and 3 bases, and a span of 16 bases separates them. TCRbeta CDR3 regions were amplified from genomic DNA by means of the immunoSEQ Assay, a bias-controlled multiplex PCR. In the source study's methods: Nucleated cell counts per sample were estimated from amplification of reference gene primers within the assay. Sequence reads were collapsed and filtered to measure the absolute abundance of every unique TCRbeta CDR3 rearrangement. Productive Simpson clonality was computed per sample as the square root of Simpson's diversity index over productive rearrangements. TCRdb provides this immuneACCESS table in a form limited to in-frame rearrangements. Some clones are lacking; in checked studies, under half of them reflect an unresolved V gene, and why the rest are absent is not known. D and trimming come from the DNA, and the V and J calls and clone size come from that table. This sample has roughly 41,000 clones in its table, and 80% to 90% of those were observed once. The top ten hold 15% to 19% of the sample.

The data belong to a study of blood T cell repertoires in COVID-19 (dated by TCRdb to the early 2020s). Study-wide context: Collaborator samples came from the United States, Italy and Spain and covered acute and convalescent phases of COVID-19. Samples were obtained from the ongoing ImmuneRACE study (first 160 participants) and from 950 to 1,500 subjects provided by 6 global collaborators. A de-identified subject ID, COVID-19 status, age in years and sex were almost always included in the sample metadata. Where available, HLA class I and class II types were obtained from metadata supplied by the sample provider rather than from assay-based typing. The dataset comprised deeply sampled blood TCRbeta repertoires from subjects exposed to, actively infected with, or recovered from COVID-19. A freely available public database, intended as a resource for researchers studying the immune response to SARS-CoV-2, is where the repertoires were released. The prospective study material was composed of cDNA or gDNA derived from T cells, B-cell-depleted T cells, or PBMCs. Beyond this particular receptor, the publication reports: Clinical and demographic metadata were provided uncurated, with the amount varying by source and participant.

The collaborating institutions used their own protocols to collect whole blood in K2EDTA tubes. For TCRbeta analysis, collaborators shipped samples as frozen whole blood, isolated PBMCs, or DNA extracted from either of those sample types. The material sequenced was peripheral blood. The sequence is built from TRBV4-2 and TRBJ2-1; the D region possibly corresponds to TRBD1 (5 bases align). This sequence was found in a human donor in a cohort sampled during active COVID-19. The donor label of this sample is uncertain. This receptor carries the CDR3 CASSQGLGQGNYNEQFF. In nucleotide form, the sequence is TGTGCCAGCAGCCAAGGATTAGGGCAGGGTAACTACAATGAGCAGTTCTTC.